This TCR beta chain was sequenced for a study of blood T cell repertoires in COVID-19. Germline V gene data show CDR1 as MNHEY and CDR2 as SVGAGI. The CDR3 spans 13 residues. V lost 7 bases to trimming and J lost 0 bases, with 7 bases between them. Original handling: Amplifying reference gene primers gave estimates of nucleated cell counts. Profiling relied on immunoSEQ multiplex PCR, and the TCRdb table lists in-frame clones only, not all of them. The D gene and trimming were derived from the DNA, and the V and J assignments and clone size from that table. The repertoire holds about 250,000 clones, approximately 86% seen once, with about 1.7% in the top ten.

The rearrangement links TRBV6-5 to TRBJ1-5; D uncertain. Sequenced material: peripheral blood. The TCR was taken from a woman between 55 and 75 years old who had recovered from COVID-19. CDR3 coding DNA: TGTGCCAGCACGGGTTCTAGCAATCAGCCCCAGCATTTT. This codes for CASTGSSNQPQHF.